A single sample gave rise to the 9 T cell receptor beta chains below, sequenced in a study of control samples from healthy donors and cancer patients. Produced via immunoSEQ multiplex PCR; TCRdb's table is partial and in-frame only. The sample includes some 130,000 clones, roughly 88% of them seen just once. The source material was blood. These receptors were obtained from a man aged 40-49 years in good health.

The CDR3 loop reads CASSDSSGRQYF. The CDR3 bases are TGTGCCAGCAGTGACTCGAGCGGCAGGCAGTATTTT. The chain employs TRBV6-4 and TRBJ2-3, with a tentative D call TRBD2 (5 bases). Germline-derived CDR1 and CDR2 are MRHNA and SNTAGT. The CDR3 is 12 amino acids. V lost 0 bases and J 11 bases, leaving 9 bases between the germline ends.

The chain recombines TRBV7-3 with TRBJ2-1, with 8 bases lining up with TRBD2. CDR3 length: 16 residues. The V gene end was trimmed by 1 base and the J gene end by 6 bases; junction bases not matched to a gene: 8. Germline assignment: CDR1 SGHTA and CDR2 FQGTGA. CDR3 in DNA: TGTGCCAGCAGCTTAAGTTTTCGGCTAGCGGGCAATGAGCAGTTCTTC. Translating gives CASSLSFRLAGNEQFF.

The V gene is TRBV6-6, the J gene TRBJ2-1; TRBD2 aligns across 9 bases. J lost 6 bases, V lost 5 bases, and 5 bases had no gene match. The CDR3 runs 14 residues. Germline-derived CDR1 and CDR2 are MNHNY and SVGAGI (reference sequence). CDR3 amino acids: CASSPGTSINEQFF. The CDR3 bases are TGTGCCAGCAGTCCCGGGACTAGCATCAATGAGCAGTTCTTC.

J is TRBJ1-1 and V is TRBV4-1; 8 bases align to TRBD1. The CDR3 totals 15 residues. The V gene's germline CDR1 is MGHRA and CDR2 YSYEKL. V lost 1 base to trimming and J lost 3 bases; unmatched junction nucleotides: 4. The CDR3 sequence: CASSQGTGRYTEAFF. DNA for the CDR3: TGCGCCAGCAGCCAAGGGACAGGGCGGTACACTGAAGCTTTCTTT.

CDR3 DNA sequence: TGTGCCAGCAGCCCGCATGCAACTAATGAAAAACTGTTTTTT. This translates into CASSPHATNEKLFF. The chain has TRBV6-5 and TRBJ1-4; D gene uncertain. CDR3 length equals 14 residues. The germline gives CDR1 MNHEY, CDR2 SVGAGI. V shed 6 bases and J shed 0 bases, with 8 bases lying between them.

The rearrangement uses TRBV6-4 and TRBJ1-6, with TRBD1 matching over 10 bases. Germline lookup yields CDR1 MRHNA and CDR2 SNTAGT. The CDR3 has 14 residues. Losses at the gene ends were 6 bases for V and 7 bases for J; bases not matched to a gene: 3. CDR3 residues: CASRGTGDNSPLHF. CDR3 bases: TGTGCCAGCAGGGGGACAGGGGACAATTCACCCCTCCACTTT.

The V gene is TRBV7-9, the J gene TRBJ2-7; 9 bases are shared with TRBD1. The CDR3 runs 16 residues. V was pared by 1 base and J by 2 bases, with 6 bases of the junction left unmatched. From germline, CDR1 is SEHNR and CDR2 FQNEAQ (reference sequence). The CDR3 nucleotides read TGTGCCAGCAGCTTAGGAGACAGGGGGGGAACCTACGAGCAGTACTTC. The encoded protein is CASSLGDRGGTYEQYF. Combining the CDR3 with reference TRBV7-9 and TRBJ2-7 gives the whole variable domain DTGVSQNPRHKITKRGQNVTFRCDPISEHNRLYWYRQTLGQGPEFLTYFQNEAQLEKSRLLSDRFSAERPKGSFSTLEIQRTEQGDSAMYLCASSLGDRGGTYEQYFGPGTRLTVT.

V gene TRBV18 combines with J gene TRBJ2-3; D is unresolved. Trimming shortened V by 6 bases and J by 5 bases, and 6 bases separated the two germline ends. This CDR3 has 11 amino acids. In germline, CDR1 is KGHSH, CDR2 LQKENI. For the CDR3, the DNA is TGTGCCAGCTCCCCTAAAGATACGCAGTATTTT. Translated, it gives CASSPKDTQYF.

The table lists this clone with a count of one. The chain uses TRBV27 and TRBJ1-6; D perhaps matches TRBD1 (6 bases). The CDR3 spans 17 residues. From germline, CDR1 is MNHEY and CDR2 SMNVEV (reference sequence). V shed 0 bases and J shed 9 bases, with 18 bases lying between them. CDR3 coding DNA: TGTGCCAGCAGTTTATCCGGGGCGCGGGGGCCAACTTCACCCCTCCACTTT. It is translated as CASSLSGARGPTSPLHF.